The T cell receptor (beta chain) described here comes from a study of T-cell memory formation after mild COVID-19. The wider study: In these data, TCR clusters were largely donor specific. Study observations and caveats: Day 15 to 85 contracting clones showed balanced CD4/CD8; day 15 to 37 expanders favored CD4+. The appearance of some responding clones in pre-infection memory suggested that cross-reactive memory joined.

Constant-segment primers and 5'RACE yielded cDNA libraries for TCR alpha and TCR beta, each carrying sample barcodes and UMIs. From the 5' RACE reads, TCRdb called clonotypes with MiXCR, one entry per CDR3 protein. The sample yields about 140,000 distinct CDR3 sequences, around 27% seen once. A word on this clonotype: The antigen is not known.

The germline V gene has CDR1 SGHVS and CDR2 FNYEAQ. Trimming left V 5 bases short and J 9 bases short, with 28 bases between. The CDR3 spans 17 residues. The chain links TRBV7-6 to TRBJ2-5, with D perhaps TRBD1 or TRBD2 (7 bases each). Sequencing input: PBMCs or a T cell subset sorted from them (not recorded which). This sequence originates from an adult woman who had mild COVID-19 (a few samples of this study predate the infection). Cell type and time point are not known. CDR3 nucleotide sequence: TGTGCCAGCAGCAGACCGACGCAGGAGGTGACAGGGAGGGCCCAGTACTTC. Translating gives CASSRPTQEVTGRAQYF.